This T cell receptor (beta chain) was observed in a study of T-cell reconstitution after alpha-beta-depleted transplantation in children. Trimming at V came to 4 bases and at J to 5 bases, leaving 4 bases not matched to a gene. This CDR3 spans 15 amino acids. Germline CDR1 SNHLY, CDR2 FYNNEI. Comments on this clonotype: Its antigen is currently unknown.

General observations from the study: Several hundred graft clones that had expanded were reportedly the source of alpha-beta T cells about two months after transplant. The main origin of T-cell counts and diversity one year after transplant was newly produced T cells.

The authors prepared the TCRbeta library with unique molecular identifiers. TCRdb used MiXCR to reprocess the PCR reads, holding one entry per CDR3 protein. The data show about 980,000 distinct CDR3 sequences, about 29% seen once. The V call is TRBV2, the J call TRBJ2-5; TRBD2 matches at 13 bases. The material sequenced was PBMCs, mostly from graft donor cells, taken 360 days after TCRalphabeta/CD19-depleted stem cell transplant. This sequence was found in a boy under two years old who had a stem cell transplant for SCID, so the T cells may come from the graft donor. DNA for the CDR3: TGTGCCAGCAGTGGACTAGCGGGGGGTCTGGAGACCCAGTACTTC. It specifies CASSGLAGGLETQYF.